The text below deals with one TCR beta chain. It lacks a known antigen. There are no base qualities to consult, and no much larger clone falls within one base. Genomic DNA was extracted from sorted cells for sequencing of the TCRbeta CDR3 region. TCRbeta CDR3 regions were sequenced using the immunoSEQ Assay. Entries here come from immuneACCESS through TCRdb and include only in-frame sequences with V and J called. Some clones fail to appear in such tables; in the studies checked, an unresolved V gene covers under half of the shortfall, and the cause of the remainder is unknown. The sample table contains about 66,000 clones; only one count was recorded for 80% to 85% of them. Around 6.7% of the sample lies in the top ten. Patients with a history of autoimmune disease or receiving systemic immunosuppression were excluded from the trial. Peripheral blood for TCR sequencing was collected from all dose cohorts at baseline, on cycle 4 day 1, and on cycle 7 day 1. Samples came from an open-label, multicenter, first-in-human phase I dose-escalation trial of ivuxolimab. The trial enrolled adults with locally advanced or metastatic head and neck squamous cell, hepatocellular, melanoma or renal cell carcinoma. Before TCR sequencing, CD4+ and CD8+ T cells were separately sorted from peripheral blood.

Reading the germline V gene gives CDR1 SGHAT and CDR2 FQNNGV. V trim: 3 bases; J trim: 3 bases; unmatched bases: 7. The CDR3 runs 15 residues from the cysteine to the phenylalanine. Only the CDR3 DNA is retained, 45 bases long and in frame from the first base. These data belong to a study of OX40 agonist ivuxolimab in advanced cancers. Broadly, across the study: The costimulatory receptor OX40 (CD134) was targeted by ivuxolimab, a fully human IgG2 agonistic monoclonal antibody. Intravenous ivuxolimab was administered to patients every 2 weeks at six dose levels: 0.01, 0.1, 0.3, 1.5, 3 and 10 mg/kg. Among the 52 dose-escalation patients, about 19 had hepatocellular carcinoma, about 15 melanoma, 9 renal cell carcinoma and 9 head and neck cancer. In the dose-escalation cohort, around four fifths of patients were male, and the mean age was 60 years with a range of about 20 to 90. Patients were allowed to have had prior anti-PD-1, anti-PD-L1 or anti-CTLA-4 therapy, and 40% of the dose-escalation patients had been treated with checkpoint inhibitors. Partial responses occurred in three dose-escalation patients, of whom one had hepatocellular carcinoma and two had cutaneous melanoma. Peripheral TCRbeta sequencing aimed to test whether ivuxolimab altered TCR sequence diversity and caused clonal T-cell expansion. The paper covers the monotherapy dose-escalation part of the phase I ivuxolimab trial, which included N of about 50 patients. Results and caveats for the whole study, not just this receptor: In the 0.1-3.0 mg/kg groups, partial responders had among the lowest normalized peripheral clonal expansion, particularly in CD8+ T cells. Antigen specificity was not determined for the clonally expanded peripheral T cells. At doses from 0.1 to 3.0 mg/kg, clonal expansion was seen in both CD4+ and CD8+ blood T cells between baseline and week 6. Low levels of normalized T-cell clonal expansion were also seen in some patients who did not respond. After ivuxolimab, expanded clones were on average more numerous among CD8+ T cells than among CD4+ T cells.

The receptor was derived from an adult with an advanced solid tumor such as melanoma, head and neck, liver or kidney cancer. This sequence uses TRBV11-2 and TRBJ1-2; the central 7 bases match TRBD1. This sample comprised CD4+ or CD8+ T cells sorted from blood, obtained in a trial of the OX40 agonist ivuxolimab. CDR3 protein: CASSFGDSSYYGYTF. At the DNA level, the sequence is TGTGCCAGCAGCTTCGGGGACAGCTCTTACTATGGCTACACCTTC. Extended through the reference TRBV11-2 and TRBJ1-2 proteins, this CDR3 yields the full variable domain: EAGVAQSPRYKIIEKRQSVAFWCNPISGHATLYWYQQILGQGPKLLIQFQNNGVVDDSQLPKDRFSAERLKGVDSTLKIQPAKLEDSAVYLCASSFGDSSYYGYTFGSGTRLTVV.